This T cell receptor beta chain is drawn from a study of cytomegalovirus exposure and HLA in healthy donors. In the study overall: HLA-typed donors were the source of about 85 million unique TCRs held in an early data release. Study-wide results and limits: Donor immune exposure was known only as CMV serostatus. As was reported, the HLA-A and HLA-B alleles of most subjects were accurately predicted from TCR beta sequences.

Healthy bone marrow donors supplied every sample. A multiplex PCR was run with 60 Vbeta primers and 13 Jbeta primers. This table comes from immunoSEQ multiplex PCR, and its TCRdb copy is limited to in-frame clones, with some not included. This table has about 150,000 clones, roughly two thirds appearing once. This clone came up a few times. The antigen is undetermined. The germline CDR1 and CDR2 sequences are SGHDT and YYEEEE. The CDR3 is 12 amino acids. V lost 2 bases, J lost 16 bases, and 15 bases lay in between. The specimen sequenced was PBMCs. The gene calls are TRBV5-6 and TRBJ1-4; D is ambiguous. This TCR was recovered from a male donor in good health and CMV-seronegative. The chain's CDR3 is CASSFDSEEKFF. As DNA, the CDR3 is TGTGCCAGCAGCTTCGATTCCGAGGAGAAGTTTTTT.